This T cell receptor (beta chain) was sequenced during a study of control samples from healthy donors and cancer patients. This CDR3 contains 13 residues. Trimming stripped 1 base from V and 5 bases from J, with 8 bases between. Germline V lookup: CDR1 LNHDA, CDR2 SQIVND (reference sequence). The assay was immunoSEQ multiplex PCR, and TCRdb's table has in-frame clones only and misses some. The sample holds 400,000 to 500,000 clones, around nine tenths seen once. This clone was observed once. The sample taken for sequencing was PBMCs. This TCR was sampled from a man aged 35 to 55 with head and neck cancer. The V and J genes are TRBV19 and TRBJ2-5; D ambiguous. For the CDR3, the DNA is TGTGCCAGTAGTATAGGACGTCGGGAGACCCAGTACTTC. Translating gives CASSIGRRETQYF.